The sequence of this T cell receptor beta chain was determined in a study of T cell repertoires in cytomegalovirus infection (dated by TCRdb to between 2017 and 2020). At the level of the whole study: Peptide stimulations targeted recently identified HLA-C-restricted CMV epitopes, whose presentation resists viral immunomodulation, together with well-studied HLA-B-restricted epitopes. Donor HLA type was relevant to the analysis, because carriage of CMV infection together with the matching HLA type was indicated by public TCR beta signatures. Results and caveats for the whole study, not just this receptor: In both this cohort and an independent 352-donor cohort, the cumulative frequency of public TCR beta family members distinguished carriers of CMV infection plus the relevant HLA type. The ex vivo response was dominated by HLA-C-restricted CMV-specific TCR beta clonotypes, and the single most frequent clonotype in two of eight donors was supplied by these HLA-C-restricted clonotypes.

The sample's treatment or condition label, decoded: in vitro stimulation with specific CMV peptide epitopes to enrich CMV-specific T cells. The CDR3 starts with the cysteine, ends with the phenylalanine, and has 14 residues. The entry retains the CDR3 DNA only, 42 bases that are in frame from base 1. V is shortened by 3 bases, J by 7 bases, and the region joining them spans 14 bases. CDR1 is given as SGDLS and CDR2 as YYNGEE, both from the germline V gene. Sequencing instrument: Illumina HiSeq 1500. TCRdb took the public reads, trimmed them with fastp at Q25, ran MiXCR for clone calling and kept in-frame beta chains. Each CDR3 protein appears once, grouped with its most common genes and DNA. The sample profile shows around 540,000 distinct CDR3 sequences; 30% to 40% of them were found once. 15% to 20% of the sample goes to the ten largest clones. This clonotype came up a few times. Its target antigen remains unknown. No much larger clonotype is one base removed from it; base qualities were not supplied.

The sequencing used cultured PBMCs, collected from culture after CMV antigen stimulation. The clonotype comes from a human donor in good health (CMV status not recorded). Some clones in this sample may be carry-over from other donors' samples. The receptor chain draws on TRBV9 and TRBJ2-1, with TRBD2 as a weak D call on 5 bases. The CDR3 has the sequence CASSGTGGGNEQFF. The DNA is TGTGCCAGCAGCGGTACGGGCGGAGGTAATGAGCAGTTCTTC.